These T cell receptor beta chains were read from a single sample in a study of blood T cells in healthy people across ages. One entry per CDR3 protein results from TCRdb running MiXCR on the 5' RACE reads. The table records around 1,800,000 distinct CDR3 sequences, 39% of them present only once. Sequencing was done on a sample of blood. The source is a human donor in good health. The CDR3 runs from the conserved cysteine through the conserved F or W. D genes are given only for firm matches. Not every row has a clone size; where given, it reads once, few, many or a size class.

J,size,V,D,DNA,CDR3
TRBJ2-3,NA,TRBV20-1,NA,TGCAGTGCTAGAGATCTAAGAATATCCACAGATACGCAGTATTTT,CSARDLRISTDTQYF
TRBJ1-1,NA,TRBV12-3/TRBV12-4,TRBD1,TGTGCCAGCAGTGGACAGGCGTGGGGAGCTTTCTTT,CASSGQAWGAFF
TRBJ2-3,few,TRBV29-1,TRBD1,TGCAGCGTCACGGGACAGGTCGCAGATACGCAGTATTTT,CSVTGQVADTQYF
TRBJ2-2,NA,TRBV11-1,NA,TGTGCCAGCAGCTTAATAAACACCGGGGAGCTGTTTTTT,CASSLINTGELFF
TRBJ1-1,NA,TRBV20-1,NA,TGCAGTGCTAGTTCCTCGGGTATAGAGGAGAAACCCTTCGGCGCTTCCTTT,CSASSSGIEEKPFGASF
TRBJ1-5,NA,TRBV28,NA,TGTGCCGGCAGTAGGACACCCAATCAGCCCCAGCATTTT,CAGSRTPNQPQHF
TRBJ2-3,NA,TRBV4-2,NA,TGTGCCAGCAGCCAAGATTATCGGACGGGGAATCCCACAGATACGCAGTATTTT,CASSQDYRTGNPTDTQYF
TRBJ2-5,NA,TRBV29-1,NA,TGCAGCGTTGCCCCCACAGGGGAGACCCAGTACTTC,CSVAPTGETQYF
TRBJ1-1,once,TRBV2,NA,TGTGCCAGCAGTTACAGGGAATTGGGTGAAGCTTTCTTT,CASSYRELGEAFF
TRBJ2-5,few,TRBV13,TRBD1,TGTGCCAGCAGCTTAGTGTCGGGACAGGGGCAAGAGACCCAGTACTTC,CASSLVSGQGQETQYF
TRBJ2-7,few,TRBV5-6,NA,TGTGCCAGCAGCGCCGGGACATCCATCTACGAGCAGTACTTC,CASSAGTSIYEQYF
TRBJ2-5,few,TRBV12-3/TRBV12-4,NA,TGTGCCAGCAGTGGACAGAGGGAGACCCAGTACTTC,CASSGQRETQYF
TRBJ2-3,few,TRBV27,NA,TGTGCCAGCAGTTCTCCCCCCATCGATACGCAGTATTTT,CASSSPPIDTQYF
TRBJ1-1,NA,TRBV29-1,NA,TGCAGCGTTGCCCGGGGTCCTCTGAGTGAAGCTTTCTTT,CSVARGPLSEAFF
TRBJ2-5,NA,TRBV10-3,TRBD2,TGTGCCATCAGTGAGTTGCAGCGGGGAACCCAGTACTTC,CAISELQRGTQYF
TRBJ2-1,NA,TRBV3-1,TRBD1,TGTGCCAGCAGCCAAGGGTGGACAGGTCACAATGAGCAGTTCTTC,CASSQGWTGHNEQFF
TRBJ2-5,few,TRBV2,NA,TGTGCCAGCAGAGACACTCCGGGAGTAGGGACCCAGTACTTC,CASRDTPGVGTQYF
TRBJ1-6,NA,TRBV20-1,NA,TGCAGTGCTAGCCGGGTCAATTCACCCCTCCACTTT,CSASRVNSPLHF
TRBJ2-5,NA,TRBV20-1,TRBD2,TGCAGTGCTAGAGGGGAGAGTAGCGGGGGACGGGGGACCCAGTACTTC,CSARGESSGGRGTQYF
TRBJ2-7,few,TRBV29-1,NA,TGCAGCGTTGAAGAAGGTGCAGGGGTCCACGAGCAGTACTTC,CSVEEGAGVHEQYF
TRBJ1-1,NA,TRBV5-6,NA,TGTGCCAGCAGCTTCCCCCGGGCGGAAGCTTTCTTT,CASSFPRAEAFF
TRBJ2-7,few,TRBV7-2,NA,TGTGCCAGCAGCCCAGACAGGTCTCCCTACGAGCAGTACTTC,CASSPDRSPYEQYF
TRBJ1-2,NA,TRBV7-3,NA,TGTGCCAGCACCCAACAAAGTGGGGGGCGACAGGATTGCTGCTATGGCTACACCTTC,CASTQQSGGRQDCCYGYTF
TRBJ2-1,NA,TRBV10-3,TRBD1,TGTGCCATCAGTGATCCGGGGACAGGGGTTTCAAGTGAGCAGTTCTTC,CAISDPGTGVSSEQFF
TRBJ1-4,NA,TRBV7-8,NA,TGTGCCAGCAGCTTAGCGGGGGCAGATAATGAAAAACTGTTTTTT,CASSLAGADNEKLFF
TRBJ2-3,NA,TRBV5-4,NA,TGTGCCAGCAGCTCCCGGGACATCACAGATACGCAGTATTTT,CASSSRDITDTQYF
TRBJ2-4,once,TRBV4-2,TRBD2,TGTGCCAGCAGCCAAGGATCGCTGGGACTAGCGGGGGATCAGTACTTC,CASSQGSLGLAGDQYF
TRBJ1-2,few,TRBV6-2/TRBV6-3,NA,TGTGCCAGCAGCTACGACGGATGGGGTATCTATGGCTACACCTTC,CASSYDGWGIYGYTF
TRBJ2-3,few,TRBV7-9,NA,TGTGCCAGCAGCTTAGTTTACGATACGCAGTATTTT,CASSLVYDTQYF
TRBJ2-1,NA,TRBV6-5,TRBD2,TGTGCCAGCAGCCCCCAGGGAGGGAACAATGAGCAGTTCTTC,CASSPQGGNNEQFF
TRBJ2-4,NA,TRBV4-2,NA,TGTGCCAGCAGCCAAGAGTTGAGAATACTAGCCAAAAACATTCAGTACTTC,CASSQELRILAKNIQYF
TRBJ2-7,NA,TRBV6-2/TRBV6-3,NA,TGTGCCAGCAGCCCACAACACTACGAGCAGTACTTC,CASSPQHYEQYF
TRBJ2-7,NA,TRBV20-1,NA,TGCAGTGCTAGCCTTCCAGGTTCCCACGAGCAGTACTTC,CSASLPGSHEQYF
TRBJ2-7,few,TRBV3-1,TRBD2,TGTGCCAGCAGCCAAGGACCTAGCGGGATTTACGAGCAGTACTTC,CASSQGPSGIYEQYF
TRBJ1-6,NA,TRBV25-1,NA,TGTGCCAGCTCAAGTATTCTGAATTCACCCCTCCACTTT,CASSSILNSPLHF
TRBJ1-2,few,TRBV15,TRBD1,TGTGCCACCAGCAGGGGAAGAATAGACAGGGTCGACTACACCTTC,CATSRGRIDRVDYTF
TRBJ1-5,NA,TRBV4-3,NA,TGCGCCAGCAGCCCTAGACCCCGGAGACTTAGCAATCAGCCCCAGCATTTT,CASSPRPRRLSNQPQHF
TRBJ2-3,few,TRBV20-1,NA,TGCAGTGCTAGAAGTCCGGGAAACACAGATACGCAGTATTTT,CSARSPGNTDTQYF
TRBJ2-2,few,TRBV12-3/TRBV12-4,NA,TGTGCCAGCAGTTTCACAGGAACAGGCGGGGAGCTGTTTTTT,CASSFTGTGGELFF
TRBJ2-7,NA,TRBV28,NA,TGTGCCAGCAGATCATGGACTGGGAACTCCTACGAGCAGTACTTC,CASRSWTGNSYEQYF